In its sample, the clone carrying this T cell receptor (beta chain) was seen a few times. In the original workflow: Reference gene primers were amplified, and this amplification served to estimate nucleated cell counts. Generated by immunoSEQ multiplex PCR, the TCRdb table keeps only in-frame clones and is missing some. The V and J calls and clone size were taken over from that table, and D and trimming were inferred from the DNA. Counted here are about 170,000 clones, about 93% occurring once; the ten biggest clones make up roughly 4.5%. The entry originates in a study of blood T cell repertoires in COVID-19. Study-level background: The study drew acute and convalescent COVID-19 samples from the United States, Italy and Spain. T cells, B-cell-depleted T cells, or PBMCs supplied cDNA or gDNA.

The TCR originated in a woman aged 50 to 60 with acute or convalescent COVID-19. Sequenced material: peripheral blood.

The CDR3 DNA follows: TGCGCCAGCAGTGAGGACCACCTGGACAGGGGCACTGAAGCTTTCTTT. Protein: CASSEDHLDRGTEAFF. The chain recombines TRBV10-1 with TRBJ1-1, with 9 bases matching TRBD1. The CDR3 consists of 16 residues. V shed 2 bases, J shed 4 bases, and the junction held 8 bases outside the gene matches. CDR1 WNHNN and CDR2 SYGVQD come from the germline V gene (reference sequence).